The clone carrying this T cell receptor (beta chain) was seen only a few times. At one end the junction does not follow the germline gene, possibly because of a read error. The sample originates from a study of tumor-infiltrating lymphocytes in primary liver carcinoma. About the study: Surgical resection served as treatment for the primary liver carcinoma of these patients. The study enrolled male and female patients aged 30 to 69 years. Sequenced samples came back with roughly 3.5 to 7.13 million productive TCRbeta reads, and the counts looked alike across tissue types.

Germline CDR1 is SGHNT and CDR2 is YYREEE (reference sequence). This CDR3 spans 14 amino acids. For blood RNA, unsorted whole blood served as the source, and germline DNA was extracted too. cDNA specific to TCR beta was made from approximately 0.55 ug of total RNA, with a constant-region primer employed for priming. Investigators got TCR beta libraries out of three nested multiplex PCR rounds, done with slightly modified ARM-PCR. Amplification in the first two PCR rounds was performed using TRBV1-TRBV30 forward primers and a C-beta reverse primer for around 11 cycles each. TCRdb ran MiXCR on the multiplex PCR reads and lists one entry per CDR3 protein. The sample contains just over 300,000 distinct CDR3 sequences, roughly 60% of which appear only once.

This sequence was found in a woman aged 25 to 39 with primary liver carcinoma and hepatitis B virus infection. Source material: peripheral blood. The J gene is TRBJ1-2, the V gene TRBV5-4; D is undetermined. In DNA, the CDR3 is TGTGTCAGCAGCTTGGGCGCGACTAACTATGGCTACACCTTC. This sequence encodes CVSSLGATNYGYTF.